The 30 T cell receptor beta chains below all came from one sample that was sequenced in a study of blood T cells in healthy people across ages. A J-beta primer mix and a sample-barcoded 5' primer were used in a second PCR of roughly 6 to 11 cycles. TCRdb used MiXCR to reprocess the 5' RACE reads, holding one entry per CDR3 protein. The sample includes around 1,000,000 distinct CDR3 sequences, less than 45% of them seen just once. Input material: blood. These receptors were collected from a man in his late teens or twenties in good health.

The gene calls are TRBV18 and TRBJ1-5, with D tentatively TRBD1 (5 bases). The V gene's germline CDR1 is KGHSH and CDR2 LQKENI. Trimming removed 3 bases from V and 6 bases from J, with 12 bases in between. There are 14 residues in the CDR3. Here the CDR3 reads CASSPAGIRQPQHF. CDR3 nucleotide sequence: TGTGCCAGCTCACCGGCAGGGATCCGTCAGCCCCAGCATTTT. The complete variable domain, with remaining parts taken from reference TRBV18 and TRBJ1-5, reads NAGVMQNPRHLVRRRGQEARLRCSPMKGHSHVYWYRQLPEEGLKFMVYLQKENIIDESGMPKERFSAEFPKEGPSILRIQQVVRGDSAAYFCASSPAGIRQPQHFGDGTRLSIL.

V is TRBV20-1 and J is TRBJ2-1; 11 nucleotides match TRBD2. The CDR3 runs to 15 residues. CDR1 and CDR2 from the germline V gene are DFQATT and SNEGSKA (reference sequence). The V segment lost 1 base and the J segment 6 bases; nucleotides outside the gene matches: 5. The CDR3 region is CSARATSGGCNEQFF. As DNA, the CDR3 is TGCAGTGCTAGAGCCACTAGCGGGGGCTGCAATGAGCAGTTCTTC.

The chain is built from TRBV3-1 and TRBJ2-7, with 8 positions matching TRBD1. CDR1 LGHDT and CDR2 YNNKEL come from the germline V gene (reference sequence). J lost 5 bases, V lost 2 bases, and 5 bases had no gene match. The CDR3 runs 14 residues. The CDR3 loop is CASSQTGGRNEQYF. CDR3 nucleotides: TGTGCCAGCAGCCAAACAGGGGGAAGAAACGAGCAGTACTTC.

This clonotype has more than one count but fewer than ten. This chain links TRBV5-1 with TRBJ2-5; D is possibly TRBD1 (6 bases). Trimming left V 0 bases short and J 12 bases short, with 15 bases between. Per germline, CDR1 SGHRS and CDR2 YFSETQ. This CDR3 is 13 amino acids long. In DNA, the CDR3 is TGCGCCAGCAGCTTGGGACAGGATAGGCCGGAGTACTTC. Its translation is CASSLGQDRPEYF. The whole variable domain, remainder taken from reference TRBV5-1 and TRBJ2-5, is KAGVTQTPRYLIKTRGQQVTLSCSPISGHRSVSWYQQTPGQGLQFLFEYFSETQRNKGNFPGRFSGRQFSNSRSEMNVSTLELGDSALYLCASSLGQDRPEYFGPGTRLLVL.

The chain combines TRBV27 with TRBJ2-1; D gene unclear. The V end was cut by 3 bases, the J end by 2 bases, with 11 bases between. Germline CDR1 is MNHEY and CDR2 is SMNVEV (reference sequence). The CDR3 runs to 15 residues. Written as DNA, the CDR3 is TGTGCCAGCAGTTTCGTGACGCATCCCTACAATGAGCAGTTCTTC. Its protein is CASSFVTHPYNEQFF.

The chain is built from TRBV7-2 and TRBJ2-4, with 9 bases lining up with TRBD2. The end of the DNA aligns better with TRBJ2-5, so the J call may be wrong. CDR1 SGHTA and CDR2 FQGNSA come from the germline V gene. The CDR3 is 14 amino acids. CDR3 coding DNA: TGTGCCAGCATCAGTAGCGGGAGAGAAGAGACCCAGTACTTC. Protein sequence: CASISSGREETQYF.

This clonotype was seen a few times. The chain has TRBV4-1 and TRBJ1-5, with 8 positions matching TRBD1. The ends lost 0 bases at V and 3 bases at J; junction bases unmatched: 4. The CDR3 totals 16 residues. The V gene's germline CDR1 is MGHRA and CDR2 YSYEKL. The CDR3 loop reads CASSQEQGAYNQPQHF. Here the CDR3 DNA reads TGCGCCAGCAGCCAAGAGCAGGGGGCCTACAATCAGCCCCAGCATTTT.

There are many counts of this clonotype. This sequence joins TRBV6-5 and TRBJ2-1; 8 bases align to TRBD1. The CDR3 contains 15 residues. Germline loops: CDR1 MNHEY, CDR2 SVGAGI. Germline trimming cut 2 bases from V and 4 bases from J; bases unmatched to any gene: 4. The CDR3 bases are TGTGCCAGCAGTTACATGCAGGGGGCTTACAATGAGCAGTTCTTC. Protein sequence: CASSYMQGAYNEQFF.

V usage is TRBV3-1 and J usage is TRBJ2-3; 8 bases line up with TRBD1. This CDR3 contains 14 residues. Germline CDR1 and CDR2: LGHDT and YNNKEL (reference sequence). V dropped 2 bases and J dropped 5; count of bases not matched to a gene: 3. The chain's CDR3 is CASSQWTGKDTQYF. CDR3 sequence (DNA): TGTGCCAGCAGCCAATGGACAGGGAAAGATACGCAGTATTTT.

This clonotype was detected a few times. This chain joins TRBV5-1 and TRBJ1-2; TRBD1 might be the D (6 bases). The CDR3 is 14 amino acids. Trimming shortened V by 4 bases and J by 3 bases, and 13 bases separated the two germline ends. CDR1 and CDR2 (germline): SGHRS, YFSETQ. CDR3 sequence: CASSDRTADYGYTF. The CDR3 DNA follows: TGCGCCAGCAGCGACCGGACAGCGGACTATGGCTACACCTTC.

This clonotype came up a few times. CDR3 sequence reads: CASSLTGVKEKLFF. The CDR3 region has the DNA TGTGCCAGCAGCTTGACAGGGGTGAAGGAAAAACTGTTTTTT. The genes are TRBV7-9 and TRBJ1-4, with 8 bases fitting TRBD1. The CDR3 sequence is 14 residues long. Looked up from germline, CDR1 is SEHNR and CDR2 is FQNEAQ (reference sequence). Trimming cost V 3 bases and J 8 bases; bases outside gene matches: 5.

CDR3 nucleotides: TGTGCCAGCAGCTTAGGCGGGCGGGGACAGGGGGAAGAAAAACTGTTTTTT. Translated, it gives CASSLGGRGQGEEKLFF. The genes are TRBV7-9 and TRBJ1-4, with 11 bases identical to TRBD1. The junction had 9 bases not matched to a gene; V was cut back by 1 base and J by 8 bases. Germline CDR1 SEHNR, CDR2 FQNEAQ (reference sequence). The CDR3 has 17 amino acids.

The CDR3 here is CASSLESTRNTEAFF. The CDR3 DNA is TGTGCCAGCAGCTTAGAGTCTACGAGGAACACTGAAGCTTTCTTT. V and J are TRBV7-9 and TRBJ1-1; D call uncertain. This CDR3 comprises 15 residues. Between the trimmed V and J ends, which lost 1 base and 1 base, there was a span of 10 bases. From germline, CDR1 is SEHNR and CDR2 FQNEAQ (reference sequence). Supplemented by reference TRBV7-9 and TRBJ1-1, the full variable domain reads DTGVSQNPRHKITKRGQNVTFRCDPISEHNRLYWYRQTLGQGPEFLTYFQNEAQLEKSRLLSDRFSAERPKGSFSTLEIQRTEQGDSAMYLCASSLESTRNTEAFFGQGTRLTVV.

To note about this clonotype: An end of the junction differs from the germline gene, which may be a read error. This chain joins TRBV20-1 and TRBJ2-3, with 9 bases lining up with TRBD2. Germline CDR1 and CDR2: DFQATT and SNEGSKA (reference sequence). The CDR3 totals 14 residues. CDR3 DNA sequence: TGCGGTGCTCCCAGCGGGGGGACCACAGATACGCAGTATTTT. This codes for CGAPSGGTTDTQYF.

The chain joins TRBV5-6 to TRBJ2-7; D not certain. The CDR3 contains 15 residues. CDR1 is SGHDT and CDR2 is YYEEEE in the germline V gene. Trimming removed 0 bases from V and 5 bases from J, with 15 bases in between. The CDR3 loop is CASSLGGRTLDEQYF. The CDR3 DNA follows: TGTGCCAGCAGCTTGGGAGGACGGACCCTTGACGAGCAGTACTTC. Full variable domain (remainder filled in from reference TRBV5-6 and TRBJ2-7): DAGVTQSPTHLIKTRGQQVTLRCSPKSGHDTVSWYQQALGQGPQFIFQYYEEEERQRGNFPDRFSGHQFPNYSSELNVNALLLGDSALYLCASSLGGRTLDEQYFGPGTRLTVT.

The J gene is TRBJ2-3, the V gene TRBV28, with D perhaps TRBD2 (5 bases). Germline assignment: CDR1 MDHEN and CDR2 SYDVKM. V was trimmed by 9 bases and J by 2 bases, leaving 18 bases between them. The CDR3 is 15 amino acids. In DNA, the CDR3 is TGTGCCAGTGCCCGGAGAGGGCCCATCACAGATACGCAGTATTTT. It is translated as CASARRGPITDTQYF. Using reference TRBV28 and TRBJ2-3 for the parts outside the CDR3, the full variable domain is DVKVTQSSRYLVKRTGEKVFLECVQDMDHENMFWYRQDPGLGLRLIYFSYDVKMKEKGDIPEGYSVSREKKERFSLILESASTNQTSMYLCASARRGPITDTQYFGPGTRLTVL.

This chain connects TRBV20-1 to TRBJ1-1; D gene uncertain. Germline V gene lookup returns CDR1 DFQATT and CDR2 SNEGSKA (reference sequence). The CDR3 is 13 residues long. Trimming took 3 bases from V and 1 from J, leaving 9 bases between them. The CDR3 region has the DNA TGCAGTGCTAGTACGGCTGCGAACACTGAAGCTTTCTTT. Translation gives CSASTAANTEAFF.

The gene calls are TRBV7-2 and TRBJ2-1, with no clear D. CDR1 is SGHTA and CDR2 is FQGNSA in the germline V gene. The CDR3 extends over 12 amino acids. Trimming took 0 bases from V and 11 from J, leaving 8 bases between them. This chain's CDR3 is CASSLADLKQFF. CDR3 bases: TGTGCCAGCAGCTTAGCAGACCTAAAGCAGTTCTTC.

This clonotype has just a few counts. V is TRBV7-2 and J is TRBJ1-2; D is uncertain. The CDR3 contains 12 residues. The germline V gene has CDR1 SGHTA and CDR2 FQGNSA. V was trimmed by 7 bases and J by 5 bases, leaving 11 bases between them. The CDR3 spells CASTLEGYGYTF. CDR3 nucleotide sequence: TGTGCCAGCACCCTAGAGGGATATGGCTACACCTTC.

This clonotype was seen more than once but under ten times. V gene TRBV6-6 combines with J gene TRBJ1-1; D ambiguous. CDR1 is MNHNY, CDR2 SVGAGI, per germline (reference sequence). V lost 1 base, J lost 3 bases, and 12 bases lay in between. This CDR3 comprises 15 residues. CDR3 residues: CASSYFRVSDTEAFF. CDR3 sequence (DNA): TGTGCCAGCAGTTACTTCCGGGTCTCCGACACTGAAGCTTTCTTT.

The rearrangement joins TRBV4-3 to TRBJ2-1; D is unclear. Trimming pared 1 base from V and 4 bases from J, leaving 17 bases between. The CDR3 is 17 residues long. Germline V gene lookup returns CDR1 LGHNA and CDR2 YSLEER. The CDR3 DNA sequence: TGCGCCAGCAGCCAAGGGGTCCGACCCGAGGCATACAATGAGCAGTTCTTC. It translates to CASSQGVRPEAYNEQFF.

The chain recombines TRBV12-3 or TRBV12-4 with TRBJ2-2, with TRBD1 matching 7 bases. The CDR3 contains 14 residues. Unmatched junction bases numbered 7, after V lost 6 bases and J lost 6 bases. The CDR3 sequence is CASSNTGVAGELFF. CDR3 sequence (DNA): TGTGCCAGCAGCAATACAGGGGTGGCCGGGGAGCTGTTTTTT.

This clonotype has ten or more counts. The chain joins TRBV4-3 to TRBJ2-1, with D possibly matching TRBD1 (6 bases). Trimming left V 0 bases short and J 5 bases short, with 11 bases between. This CDR3 is 15 amino acids long. From germline, CDR1 is LGHNA and CDR2 YSLEER. The CDR3 region is CASSQDWGHNNEQFF. Here the CDR3 DNA reads TGCGCCAGCAGCCAAGATTGGGGACACAACAATGAGCAGTTCTTC.

The chain recombines TRBV28 with TRBJ2-7; D uncertain. Trimming took 2 bases from V and 7 from J, leaving 12 bases between them. There are 13 residues in the CDR3. CDR1 and CDR2 (germline): MDHEN, SYDVKM. The CDR3 protein is CASSLPLGDEQYF. The CDR3 DNA sequence: TGTGCCAGCAGTTTACCCCTTGGAGATGAGCAGTACTTC.

The chain couples TRBV6-6 to TRBJ1-5; TRBD1 is a possible D gene (5 bases). The CDR3 totals 16 residues. Trimming took 5 bases from V and 0 from J, leaving 14 bases between them. CDR1 is MNHNY and CDR2 is SVGAGI in the germline V gene (reference sequence). CDR3 sequence (DNA): TGTGCCAGCAGTCGTCCGGGACCCTATAGCAATCAGCCCCAGCATTTT. It codes for CASSRPGPYSNQPQHF.

This clonotype has only a few counts. The rearrangement joins TRBV9 to TRBJ2-3; D is ambiguous. V lost 4 bases and J 0 bases, leaving 12 bases between the germline ends. This CDR3 has 15 amino acids. Germline V lookup: CDR1 SGDLS, CDR2 YYNGEE. The CDR3 bases are TGTGCCAGCAGCCCTCAGGCATCTAGCACAGATACGCAGTATTTT. Encoded protein: CASSPQASSTDTQYF.

The V call is TRBV5-1, the J call TRBJ1-2, with TRBD1 matching over 8 bases. Germline V CDR1 and CDR2: SGHRS, YFSETQ. Trimming at V came to 4 bases and at J to 7 bases, leaving 15 bases not matched to a gene. The CDR3 is 16 residues long. For the CDR3, the DNA is TGCGCCAGCAGCCCTTCCGCCGGGGACAGGCCGGTTGGCTACACCTTC. Its protein product is CASSPSAGDRPVGYTF.

The chain links TRBV6-4 to TRBJ2-7, with TRBD2 as a possible D gene (5 bases). Looked up from germline, CDR1 is MRHNA and CDR2 is SNTAGT. The V gene lost 6 bases and the J gene lost 3 bases, with 30 bases spanning the gap. The CDR3 loop spans 19 amino acids. The CDR3 reads CASSDVCRLRLERIYEQYF. DNA for the CDR3: TGTGCCAGCAGCGACGTTTGTAGACTAAGACTCGAGAGGATCTACGAGCAGTACTTC.

CDR3 in DNA: TGTGCCAGCAGCCCCGCGAGAAGGGGGCTCAATCAGCCCCAGCATTTT. Encoded protein: CASSPARRGLNQPQHF. This chain joins TRBV12-3 or TRBV12-4 and TRBJ1-5; TRBD1 agrees at 7 bases. V dropped 6 bases and J dropped 3; count of bases not matched to a gene: 11. The CDR3 length is 16 residues.

This clonotype was picked up a small number of times. The chain is built from TRBV7-2 and TRBJ1-2, with TRBD1 matching 9 bases. Trimming cost V 2 bases and J 5 bases; bases outside gene matches: 6. This CDR3 comprises 15 residues. From germline, CDR1 is SGHTA and CDR2 FQGNSA. CDR3 protein: CASSLSATGGYGYTF. The CDR3 region has the DNA TGTGCCAGCAGCTTATCTGCGACAGGGGGGTATGGCTACACCTTC.